The text below deals with one TCR beta chain. This entry is derived from a study of blood T cell repertoires in COVID-19. The wider study: Spain, Italy and the United States supplied samples that represented acute and convalescent COVID-19. The analysed material was cDNA or gDNA that came from T cells, B-cell-depleted T cells, or PBMCs.

Per the study methods: Reference gene primer amplification gave nucleated cell count estimates. Generated by immunoSEQ multiplex PCR, the TCRdb table keeps only in-frame clones and is missing some. The DNA gave D and trimming, while V, J and clone size come from that table. Altogether some 170,000 clones are present, about 92% being singletons, with the ten largest covering around 2%. The Seattle patients, enrolled during active infection, were followed longitudinally. This CDR3 has 14 residues. V lost 2 bases, J lost 1 base, and 8 bases lay in between. Germline values: CDR1 SGHTA, CDR2 FQGTGA. The TCR sequence derives from a woman in her sixties or seventies with COVID-19, enrolled during active disease. What was sequenced was peripheral blood. The gene calls are TRBV7-3 and TRBJ1-1; tentative D call: TRBD1 (5 bases). CDR3 in DNA: TGTGCCAGCAGCTTAGGGGCGCGGAACACTGAAGCTTTCTTT. Encoded protein: CASSLGARNTEAFF.